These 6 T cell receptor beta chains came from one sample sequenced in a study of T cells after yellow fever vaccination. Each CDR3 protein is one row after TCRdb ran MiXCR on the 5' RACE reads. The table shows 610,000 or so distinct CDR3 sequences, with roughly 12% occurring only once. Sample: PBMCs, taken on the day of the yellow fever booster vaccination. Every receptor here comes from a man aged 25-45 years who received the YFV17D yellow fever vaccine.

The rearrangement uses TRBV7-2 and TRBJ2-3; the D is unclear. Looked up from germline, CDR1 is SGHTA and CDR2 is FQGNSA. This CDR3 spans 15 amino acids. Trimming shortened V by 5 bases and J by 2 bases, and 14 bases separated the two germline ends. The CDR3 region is CASSLFAADTDTQYF. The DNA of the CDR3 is TGTGCCAGCAGCCTTTTCGCGGCGGACACAGATACGCAGTATTTT.

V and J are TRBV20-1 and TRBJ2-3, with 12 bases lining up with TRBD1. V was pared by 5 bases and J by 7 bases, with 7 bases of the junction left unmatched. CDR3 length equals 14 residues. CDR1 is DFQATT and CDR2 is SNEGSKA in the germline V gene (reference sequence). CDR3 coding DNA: TGCAGTGCTTACGGGACAGGGGGCTCCAATACGCAGTATTTT. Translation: CSAYGTGGSNTQYF.

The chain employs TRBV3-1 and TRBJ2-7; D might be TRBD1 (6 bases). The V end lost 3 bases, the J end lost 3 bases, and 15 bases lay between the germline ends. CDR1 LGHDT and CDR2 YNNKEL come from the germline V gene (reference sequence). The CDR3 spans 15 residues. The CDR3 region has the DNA TGTGCCAGCAGCCACAGGGGAAGGTCGGACTACGAGCAGTACTTC. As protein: CASSHRGRSDYEQYF.

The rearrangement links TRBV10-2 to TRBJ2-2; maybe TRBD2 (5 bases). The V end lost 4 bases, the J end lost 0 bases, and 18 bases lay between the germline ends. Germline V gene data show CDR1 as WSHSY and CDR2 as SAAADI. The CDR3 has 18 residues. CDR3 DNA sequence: TGCGCCAGCAGTGGCGCTAGCCGACGAATTACGAACACCGGGGAGCTGTTTTTT. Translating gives CASSGASRRITNTGELFF.

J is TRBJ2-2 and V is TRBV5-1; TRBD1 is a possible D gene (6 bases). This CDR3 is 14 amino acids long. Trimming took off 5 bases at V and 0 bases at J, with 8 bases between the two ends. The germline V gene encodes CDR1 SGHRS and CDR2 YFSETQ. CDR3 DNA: TGCGCCAGCAGGGACAGTACGAACACCGGGGAGCTGTTTTTT. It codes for CASRDSTNTGELFF.

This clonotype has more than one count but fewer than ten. CDR3 protein: CASSLQVAGGGTGELFF. The CDR3 nucleotides are TGTGCCAGCAGCTTGCAGGTAGCGGGAGGTGGCACCGGGGAGCTGTTTTTT. The chain has TRBV5-6 and TRBJ2-2; 10 bases fit TRBD2. This CDR3 comprises 17 residues. Germline CDR1 SGHDT, CDR2 YYEEEE. Germline trimming cut 1 base from V and 4 bases from J; bases unmatched to any gene: 7.